This T cell receptor beta chain emerged from a study of T-cell reconstitution after alpha-beta-depleted transplantation in children. Study-wide results and limits: Several hundred rapidly expanded clones from non-depleted graft cells reportedly supplied alpha-beta T cells about two months post-transplant. Newly made T cells mostly supplied T-cell counts and diversity one year after transplant.

This clonotype has only a few counts. Its antigen is currently unknown. Trimming shortened V by 6 bases and J by 5 bases, and 20 bases separated the two germline ends. There are 15 residues in the CDR3. Germline lookup yields CDR1 MDHEN and CDR2 SYDVKM. Unique molecular identifiers were incorporated when the TCRbeta library was constructed. TCRdb recomputed calls from the PCR reads with MiXCR, one row per CDR3 protein. The data hold approximately 500,000 distinct CDR3 sequences, with over 20% observed a single time. Sequencing was performed on PBMCs, taken before TCRalphabeta/CD19-depleted stem cell transplant. The source of this sequence is a boy less than two years old with Wiskott-Aldrich syndrome, due to receive a stem cell transplant. V usage is TRBV28 and J usage is TRBJ2-7; D might be TRBD1 or TRBD2, each matching 5 bases. CDR3 in amino acids: CASRVTGLLGDEQYF. In DNA form, the CDR3 reads TGTGCCAGCAGAGTAACGGGCCTCCTGGGGGACGAGCAGTACTTC.